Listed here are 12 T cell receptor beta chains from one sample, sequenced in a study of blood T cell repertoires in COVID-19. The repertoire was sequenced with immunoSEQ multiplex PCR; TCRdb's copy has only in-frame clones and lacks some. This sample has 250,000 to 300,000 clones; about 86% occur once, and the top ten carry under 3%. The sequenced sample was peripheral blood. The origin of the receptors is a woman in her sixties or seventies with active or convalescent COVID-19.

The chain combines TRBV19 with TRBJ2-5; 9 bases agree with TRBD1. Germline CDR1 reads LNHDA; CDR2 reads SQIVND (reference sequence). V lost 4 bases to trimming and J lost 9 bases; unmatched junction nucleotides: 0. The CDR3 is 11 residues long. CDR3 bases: TGTGCCAGTAGTAGGGACAGGGCCCAGTACTTC. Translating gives CASSRDRAQYF.

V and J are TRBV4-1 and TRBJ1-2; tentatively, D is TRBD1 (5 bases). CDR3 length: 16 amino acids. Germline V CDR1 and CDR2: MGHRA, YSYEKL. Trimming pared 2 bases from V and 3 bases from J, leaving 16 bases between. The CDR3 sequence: CASSQQPQGRDYGYTF. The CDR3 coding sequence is TGCGCCAGCAGCCAACAGCCCCAGGGAAGGGACTATGGCTACACCTTC.

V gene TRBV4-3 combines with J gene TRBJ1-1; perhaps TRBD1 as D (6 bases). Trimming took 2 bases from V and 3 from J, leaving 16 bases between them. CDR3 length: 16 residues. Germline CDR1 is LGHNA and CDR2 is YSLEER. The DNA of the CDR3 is TGCGCCAGCAGCCAACGGGCTCGGGGGGCGGACACTGAAGCTTTCTTT. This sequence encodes CASSQRARGADTEAFF.

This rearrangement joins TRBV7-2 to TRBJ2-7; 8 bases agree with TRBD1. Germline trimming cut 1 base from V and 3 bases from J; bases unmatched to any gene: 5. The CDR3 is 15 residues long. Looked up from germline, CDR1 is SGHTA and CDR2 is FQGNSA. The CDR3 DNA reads TGTGCCAGCAGCTTAGATCAGGGGGCGATCTACGAGCAGTACTTC. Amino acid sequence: CASSLDQGAIYEQYF. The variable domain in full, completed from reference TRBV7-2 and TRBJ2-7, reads GAGVSQSPSNKVTEKGKDVELRCDPISGHTALYWYRQSLGQGLEFLIYFQGNSAPDKSGLPSDRFSAERTGGSVSTLTIQRTQQEDSAVYLCASSLDQGAIYEQYFGPGTRLTVT.

In nucleotides, the CDR3 is TGTGCCAGCAGCAAAGGGAAGGGGTTGAACACTGAAGCTTTCTTT. As protein: CASSKGKGLNTEAFF. This sequence joins TRBV21-1 and TRBJ1-1; TRBD1, the D gene given by the table, was not confirmed from the DNA. TRBV21-1 is a documented pseudogene. The CDR3 has 15 residues.

DNA of the CDR3: TGTGCCAGCAGTGAAACCCGACCCAAGGGGGCTGAAGCTTTCTTT. This codes for CASSETRPKGAEAFF. The chain has TRBV25-1 and TRBJ1-1, with D maybe TRBD1 (6 bases). With 2 bases removed from V and 6 bases from J, the gap between germline ends came to 16 bases. Germline V gene data show CDR1 as MGHDK and CDR2 as SYGVNS. The CDR3 spans 15 residues.

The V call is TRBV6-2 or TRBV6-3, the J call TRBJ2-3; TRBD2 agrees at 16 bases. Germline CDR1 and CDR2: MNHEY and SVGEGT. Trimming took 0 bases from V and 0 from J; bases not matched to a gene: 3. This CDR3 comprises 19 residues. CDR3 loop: CASSYSGTSGGASTDTQYF. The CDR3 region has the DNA TGTGCCAGCAGTTACTCCGGGACTAGCGGGGGGGCTAGCACAGATACGCAGTATTTT.

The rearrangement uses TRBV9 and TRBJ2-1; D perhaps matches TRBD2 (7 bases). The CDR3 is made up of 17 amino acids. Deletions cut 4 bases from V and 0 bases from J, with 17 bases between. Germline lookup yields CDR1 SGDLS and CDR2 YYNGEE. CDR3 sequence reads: CASSPRRGGSSYNEQFF. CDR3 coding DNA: TGTGCCAGCAGCCCCCGGAGGGGGGGTTCCTCCTACAATGAGCAGTTCTTC.

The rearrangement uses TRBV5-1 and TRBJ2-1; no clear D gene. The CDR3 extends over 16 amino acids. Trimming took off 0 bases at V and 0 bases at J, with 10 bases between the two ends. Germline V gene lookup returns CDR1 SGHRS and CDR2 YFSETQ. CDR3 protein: CASSLDGGSSYNEQFF. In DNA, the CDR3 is TGCGCCAGCAGCTTGGATGGCGGTAGCTCCTACAATGAGCAGTTCTTC.

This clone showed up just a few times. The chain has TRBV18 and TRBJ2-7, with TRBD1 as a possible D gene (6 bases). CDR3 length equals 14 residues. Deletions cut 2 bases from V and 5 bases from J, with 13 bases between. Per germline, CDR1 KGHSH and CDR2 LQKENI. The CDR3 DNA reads TGTGCCAGCTCACCAGGACAGAGGGTCGACGAGCAGTACTTC. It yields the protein CASSPGQRVDEQYF.

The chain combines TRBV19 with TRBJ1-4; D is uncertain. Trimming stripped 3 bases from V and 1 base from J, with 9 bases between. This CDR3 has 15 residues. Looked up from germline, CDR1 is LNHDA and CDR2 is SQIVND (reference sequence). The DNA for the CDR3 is TGTGCCAGTAGTATCCGGGAATTAACTAATGAAAAACTGTTTTTT. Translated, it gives CASSIRELTNEKLFF.

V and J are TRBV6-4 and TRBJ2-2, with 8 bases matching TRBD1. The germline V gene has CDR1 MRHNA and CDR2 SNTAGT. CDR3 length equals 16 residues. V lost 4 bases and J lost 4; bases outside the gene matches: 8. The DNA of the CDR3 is TGTGCCAGCAGTGTTGAGGACAGGGCTGGCACCGGGGAGCTGTTTTTT. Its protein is CASSVEDRAGTGELFF.